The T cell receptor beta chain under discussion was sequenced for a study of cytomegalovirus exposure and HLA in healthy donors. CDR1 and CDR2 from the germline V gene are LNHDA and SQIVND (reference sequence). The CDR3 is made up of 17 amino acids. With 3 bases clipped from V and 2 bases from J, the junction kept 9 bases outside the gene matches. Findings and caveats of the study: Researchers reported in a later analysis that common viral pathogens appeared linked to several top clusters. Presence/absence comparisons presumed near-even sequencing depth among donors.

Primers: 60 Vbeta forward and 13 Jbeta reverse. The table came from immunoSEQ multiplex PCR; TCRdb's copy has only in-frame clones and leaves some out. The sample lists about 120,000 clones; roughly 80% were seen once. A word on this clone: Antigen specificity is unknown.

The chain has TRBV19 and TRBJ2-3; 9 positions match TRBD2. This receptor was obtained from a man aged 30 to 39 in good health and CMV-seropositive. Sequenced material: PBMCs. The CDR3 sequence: CASSIALAGGNTDTQYF. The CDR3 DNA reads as TGTGCCAGTAGTATTGCCCTTGCGGGAGGGAACACAGATACGCAGTATTTT.